This TCR beta chain was identified in a study of T cells after yellow fever vaccination. Whole-study findings and limits: Repertoires sorted by FACS could include abundant clonotypes that are contaminants from the bulk population.

TCR cDNA, made by 5'RACE template switching, carried an added universal primer site and UMIs. TCRdb recomputed calls from the 5' RACE reads with MiXCR, one row per CDR3 protein. The sample holds approximately 130,000 distinct CDR3 sequences, around 15% seen once. The sample holds many counts of this clonotype. The antigen remains undetermined. The length of the CDR3 is 15 residues. Germline V gene sequence: CDR1 LGHNA, CDR2 YNFKEQ. V was trimmed by 4 bases and J by 0 bases, leaving 10 bases between them. The source is a man younger than 35 who received the YFV17D yellow fever vaccine. The V gene is TRBV4-2, the J gene TRBJ1-3, with no clear D. The sequences come from CD8+ T cells sorted from PBMCs, collected 5 days after the yellow fever booster vaccination. CDR3 bases: TGTGCCAGCAGCCCCGAATCGGCCTCTGGAAACACCATATATTTT. Protein sequence: CASSPESASGNTIYF.